This TCR beta chain was identified during a study of T-cell reconstitution after alpha-beta-depleted transplantation in children. CDR1 SGHTA and CDR2 FQGTGA come from the germline V gene. Losses at the gene ends were 3 bases for V and 0 bases for J; bases not matched to a gene: 1. This CDR3 contains 14 residues. TCRbeta library preparation incorporated unique molecular identifiers. TCRdb processed the PCR reads anew with MiXCR; each CDR3 protein has one entry. Of a few hundred thousand distinct CDR3 sequences detected, about 25% appear once; the ten largest clones hold about 2.8%. In this sample, this clonotype turned up many times.

This receptor was obtained from a girl aged 2 to 10 with Fanconi anemia, due to receive a stem cell transplant. The genes are TRBV7-3 and TRBJ2-5; 7 nucleotides agree with TRBD2. Specimen: PBMCs, collected before TCRalphabeta/CD19-depleted stem cell transplant. The CDR3 DNA is TGTGCCAGCAGCTTGGGAGGGGACCAAGAGACCCAGTACTTC. Translating gives CASSLGGDQETQYF.